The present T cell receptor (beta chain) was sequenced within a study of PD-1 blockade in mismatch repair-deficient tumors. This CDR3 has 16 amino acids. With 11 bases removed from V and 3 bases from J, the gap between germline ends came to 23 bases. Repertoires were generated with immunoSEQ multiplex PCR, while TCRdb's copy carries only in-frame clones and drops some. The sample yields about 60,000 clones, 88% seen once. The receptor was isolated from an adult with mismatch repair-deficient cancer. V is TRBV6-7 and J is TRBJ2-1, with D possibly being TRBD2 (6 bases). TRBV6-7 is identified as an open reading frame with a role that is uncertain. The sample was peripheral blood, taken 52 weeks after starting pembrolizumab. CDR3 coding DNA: TGTGCCGATCACGCTTGGATGGGGGAGGTCTACAATGAGCAGTTCTTC. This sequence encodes CADHAWMGEVYNEQFF.